Shown below are 13 T cell receptor beta chains from a single sample sequenced in a study of radiotherapy plus CTLA-4 blockade in lung cancer. Data came from immunoSEQ multiplex PCR; TCRdb stores just in-frame clones and leaves some out. The sample holds 34,000 or so clones; around 70% are singletons and the top ten take over 12%. Sequenced material: peripheral blood, taken from a patient treated with radiotherapy plus ipilimumab. The source of these receptors is a human donor with non-small cell lung cancer that progressed on radiotherapy plus ipilimumab.

The rearrangement uses TRBV27 and TRBJ2-3; D ambiguous. The CDR3 covers 14 residues. Germline V gene lookup returns CDR1 MNHEY and CDR2 SMNVEV (reference sequence). V lost 2 bases, J lost 2 bases, and 8 bases lay in between. This chain's CDR3 is CASSLGPFTDTQYF. The CDR3 DNA follows: TGTGCCAGCAGTTTAGGTCCATTCACAGATACGCAGTATTTT.

The gene calls are TRBV28 and TRBJ1-6, with a tentative D call TRBD1 (6 bases). The CDR3 totals 17 residues. The V gene's germline CDR1 is MDHEN and CDR2 SYDVKM. V lost 1 base and J 10 bases, leaving 20 bases between the germline ends. CDR3 in DNA: TGTGCCAGCAGTTTATACCGGGGGGCCTGGGGAGACTCACCCCTCCACTTT. Protein: CASSLYRGAWGDSPLHF.

The V and J genes are TRBV13 and TRBJ1-1, with D hard to call. From germline, CDR1 is PRHDT and CDR2 FYEKMQ (reference sequence). CDR3 length equals 12 residues. Trimming stripped 3 bases from V and 11 bases from J, with 13 bases between. CDR3 coding DNA: TGTGCCAGCAGCTTGGGGAGGTCGAGTGCTTTCTTT. Its translation: CASSLGRSSAFF.

The chain joins TRBV11-1 to TRBJ2-1; 10 bases agree with TRBD2. The CDR3 sequence is 19 residues long. CDR1 is SGHAT and CDR2 is FQDESV in the germline V gene (reference sequence). Germline trimming cut 2 bases from V and 0 bases from J; bases unmatched to any gene: 10. In DNA, the CDR3 is TGTGCCAGCAGCTTATTGAGCGGGGGGGCCTACTCCTCCTACAATGAGCAGTTCTTC. Residues: CASSLLSGGAYSSYNEQFF.

The V and J genes are TRBV27 and TRBJ2-3, with 8 bases identical to TRBD2. CDR1 is MNHEY and CDR2 is SMNVEV in the germline V gene (reference sequence). The CDR3 extends over 16 amino acids. V lost 8 bases to trimming and J lost 4 bases; unmatched junction nucleotides: 14. The CDR3 DNA is TGTGCCAGCCGGTACCGACTAGCGAGAGCCCCAGATACGCAGTATTTT. Amino acid sequence: CASRYRLARAPDTQYF.

This clone came up once. The genes are TRBV6-1 and TRBJ1-1, with 9 positions matching TRBD1. Trimming cost V 3 bases and J 4 bases; bases outside gene matches: 6. The CDR3 loop spans 15 amino acids. The germline V gene has CDR1 MNHNS and CDR2 SASEGT. Here the CDR3 DNA reads TGTGCCAGCAGTGATGTTTGGACAGGGGTCACTGAAGCTTTCTTT. Translation: CASSDVWTGVTEAFF.

In the case of this clone: The sample has other DNA sequences that encode this CDR3 too. The genes are TRBV6-5 and TRBJ1-1, with D possibly TRBD1 on 5 matching bases. Trimming left V 9 bases short and J 5 bases short, with 16 bases between. CDR3 size: 13 residues. Germline V gene lookup returns CDR1 MNHEY and CDR2 SVGAGI. The CDR3 sequence is CASTPGGRTEAFF. CDR3 nucleotide sequence: TGTGCCAGTACCCCGGGGGGGAGGACTGAAGCTTTCTTT.

This chain links TRBV25-1 with TRBJ2-7; D uncertain. The CDR3 extends over 13 amino acids. Germline CDR1 is MGHDK and CDR2 is SYGVNS. V dropped 3 bases and J dropped 2 bases, with 8 bases sitting between them. This CDR3 reads CASSDTATYEQYF. The DNA of the CDR3 is TGTGCCAGCAGTGATACAGCCACCTACGAGCAGTACTTC.

V gene TRBV7-2 combines with J gene TRBJ2-5, with 7 bases that match TRBD1. J gave up 1 base and V 6 bases, and 5 bases lay outside the gene matches. Germline CDR1 reads SGHTA; CDR2 reads FQGNSA. The CDR3 is 14 amino acids. The CDR3 protein is CASSRRTGQETQYF. The CDR3 bases are TGTGCCAGCAGTCGTCGGACAGGCCAAGAGACCCAGTACTTC.

The rearrangement uses TRBV29-1 and TRBJ2-2; TRBD2 agrees at 11 bases. The CDR3 runs to 16 residues. CDR1 is SQVTM, CDR2 ANQGSEA, per germline. The junction had 8 bases not matched to a gene; V was cut back by 7 bases and J by 1 base. CDR3 residues: CSARLTSGGNTGELFF. The CDR3 DNA sequence: TGCAGCGCCCGCCTAACTAGCGGGGGGAACACCGGGGAGCTGTTTTTT.

The J gene is TRBJ2-3, the V gene TRBV29-1; 11 bases agree with TRBD2. This CDR3 region has 16 residues. Trimming removed 0 bases from V and 5 bases from J; junction bases left unmatched: 7. CDR1 SQVTM and CDR2 ANQGSEA come from the germline V gene. DNA of the CDR3: TGCAGCGTTGAAGAATCGACTAGCGGGATGGGAGATACGCAGTATTTT. Protein sequence: CSVEESTSGMGDTQYF.

The chain has TRBV5-6 and TRBJ1-2, with 7 bases that match TRBD1. With 4 bases clipped from V and 6 bases from J, the junction kept 9 bases outside the gene matches. CDR1 is SGHDT and CDR2 is YYEEEE in the germline V gene. The CDR3 runs 14 residues. In nucleotides, the CDR3 is TGTGCCAGCAGCACCGGGACAGCTACACATGGCTACACCTTC. As protein: CASSTGTATHGYTF. The variable domain in full, with the rest retrieved from reference TRBV5-6 and TRBJ1-2, is DAGVTQSPTHLIKTRGQQVTLRCSPKSGHDTVSWYQQALGQGPQFIFQYYEEEERQRGNFPDRFSGHQFPNYSSELNVNALLLGDSALYLCASSTGTATHGYTFGSGTRLTVV.

The rearrangement links TRBV7-9 to TRBJ2-3; TRBD1 matches at 7 bases. This CDR3 comprises 18 residues. The ends lost 5 bases at V and 4 bases at J; junction bases unmatched: 18. Germline V gives CDR1 SEHNR, CDR2 FQNEAQ (reference sequence). The CDR3 DNA reads TGTGCCAGCAGCCCTACCTACGGACAGGACCAGCACGCAGATACGCAGTATTTT. This codes for CASSPTYGQDQHADTQYF. Together with reference TRBV7-9 and TRBJ2-3, the CDR3 gives the full variable domain: DTGVSQNPRHKITKRGQNVTFRCDPISEHNRLYWYRQTLGQGPEFLTYFQNEAQLEKSRLLSDRFSAERPKGSFSTLEIQRTEQGDSAMYLCASSPTYGQDQHADTQYFGPGTRLTVL.